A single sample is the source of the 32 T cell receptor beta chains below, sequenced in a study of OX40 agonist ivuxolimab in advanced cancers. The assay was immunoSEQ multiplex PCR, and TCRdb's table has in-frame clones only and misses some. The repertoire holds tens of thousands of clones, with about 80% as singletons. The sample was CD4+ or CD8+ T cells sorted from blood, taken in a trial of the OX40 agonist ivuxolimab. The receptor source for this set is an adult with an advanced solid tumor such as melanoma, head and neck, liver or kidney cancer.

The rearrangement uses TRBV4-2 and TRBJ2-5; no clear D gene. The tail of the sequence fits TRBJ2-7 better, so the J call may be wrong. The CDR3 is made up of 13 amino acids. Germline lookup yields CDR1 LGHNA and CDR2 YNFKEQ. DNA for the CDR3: TGTGCCAGCAGCCAAGAGAGAACTTACGAGCAGTACTTC. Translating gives CASSQERTYEQYF.

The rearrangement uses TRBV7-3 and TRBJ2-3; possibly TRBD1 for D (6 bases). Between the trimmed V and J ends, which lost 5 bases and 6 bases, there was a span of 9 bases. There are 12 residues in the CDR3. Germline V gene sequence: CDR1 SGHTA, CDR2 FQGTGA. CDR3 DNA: TGTGCCAGCAGCCCCCAGGGGGATACGCAGTATTTT. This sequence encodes CASSPQGDTQYF.

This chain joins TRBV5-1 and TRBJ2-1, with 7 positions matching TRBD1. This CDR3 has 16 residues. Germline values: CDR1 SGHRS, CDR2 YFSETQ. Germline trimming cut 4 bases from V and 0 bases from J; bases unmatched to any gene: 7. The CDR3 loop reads CASSRTGASSYNEQFF. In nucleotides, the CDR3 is TGCGCCAGCAGCAGAACAGGGGCGAGCTCCTACAATGAGCAGTTCTTC.

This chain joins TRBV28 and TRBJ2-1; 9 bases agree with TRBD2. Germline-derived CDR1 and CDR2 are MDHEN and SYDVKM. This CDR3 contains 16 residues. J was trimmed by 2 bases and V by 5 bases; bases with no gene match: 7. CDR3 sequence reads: CASSRRGGPPYNEQFF. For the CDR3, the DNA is TGTGCCAGCAGTCGGCGGGGGGGTCCCCCCTACAATGAGCAGTTCTTC.

CDR3 region: CASSYSNQPQHF. The CDR3 DNA is TGTGCCAGCAGTTATAGCAATCAGCCCCAGCATTTT. The chain uses TRBV28 and TRBJ1-5; D gene unclear. V was cut by 4 bases and J by 0 bases, with 1 base left in between. Looked up from germline, CDR1 is MDHEN and CDR2 is SYDVKM. The CDR3 totals 12 residues.

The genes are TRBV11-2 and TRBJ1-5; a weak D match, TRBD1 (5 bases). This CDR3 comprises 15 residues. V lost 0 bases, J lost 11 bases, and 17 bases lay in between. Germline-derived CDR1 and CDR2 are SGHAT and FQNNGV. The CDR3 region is CASSLDPVGGRAQHF. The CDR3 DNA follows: TGTGCCAGCAGCTTAGATCCGGTTGGGGGAAGGGCCCAGCATTTT.

The CDR3 loop reads CASSDRTRYLNQPQHF. The CDR3 nucleotides read TGTGCCAGCAGTGACAGGACCCGTTACCTTAATCAGCCCCAGCATTTT. This chain connects TRBV6-1 to TRBJ1-5, with D unclear. Germline CDR1 is MNHNS and CDR2 is SASEGT. Trimming left V 3 bases short and J 4 bases short, with 16 bases between. This CDR3 contains 16 residues.

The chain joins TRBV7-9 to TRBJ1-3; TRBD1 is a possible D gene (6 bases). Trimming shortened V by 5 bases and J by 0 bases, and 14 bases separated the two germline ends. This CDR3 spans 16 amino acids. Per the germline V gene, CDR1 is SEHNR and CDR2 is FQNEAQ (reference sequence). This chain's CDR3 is CASSPAGALSGNTIYF. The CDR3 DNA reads TGTGCCAGCAGCCCGGCGGGGGCCCTCTCTGGAAACACCATATATTTT.

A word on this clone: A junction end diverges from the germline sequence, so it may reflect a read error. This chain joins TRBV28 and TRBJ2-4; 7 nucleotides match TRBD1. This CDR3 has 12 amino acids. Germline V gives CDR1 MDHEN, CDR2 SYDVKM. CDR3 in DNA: TGTGCCAGCAGCCAAATGGGACAGATGCATTGGTTC. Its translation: CASSQMGQMHWF. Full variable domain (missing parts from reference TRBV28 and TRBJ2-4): DVKVTQSSRYLVKRTGEKVFLECVQDMDHENMFWYRQDPGLGLRLIYFSYDVKMKEKGDIPEGYSVSREKKERFSLILESASTNQTSMYLCASSQMGQMHWFGAGTRLSVL.

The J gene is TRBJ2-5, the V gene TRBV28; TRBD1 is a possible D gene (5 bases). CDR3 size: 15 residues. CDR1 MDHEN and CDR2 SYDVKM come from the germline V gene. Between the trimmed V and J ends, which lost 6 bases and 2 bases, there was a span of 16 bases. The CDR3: CASRALTTVQETQYF. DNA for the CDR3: TGTGCCAGCAGAGCGCTCACGACAGTACAAGAGACCCAGTACTTC.

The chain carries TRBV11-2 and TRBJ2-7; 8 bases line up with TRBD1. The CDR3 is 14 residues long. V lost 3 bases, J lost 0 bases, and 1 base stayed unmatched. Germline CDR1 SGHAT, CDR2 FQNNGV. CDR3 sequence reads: CASSFGQGSYEQYF. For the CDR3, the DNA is TGTGCCAGCAGCTTCGGACAGGGCTCCTACGAGCAGTACTTC.

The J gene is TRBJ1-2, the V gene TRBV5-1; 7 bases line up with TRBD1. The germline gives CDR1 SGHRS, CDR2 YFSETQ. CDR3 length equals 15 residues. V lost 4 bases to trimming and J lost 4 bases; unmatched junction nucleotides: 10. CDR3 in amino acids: CASSPTTGPAYGYTF. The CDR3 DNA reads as TGCGCCAGCAGCCCAACGACAGGGCCAGCCTATGGCTACACCTTC. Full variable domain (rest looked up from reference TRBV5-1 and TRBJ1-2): KAGVTQTPRYLIKTRGQQVTLSCSPISGHRSVSWYQQTPGQGLQFLFEYFSETQRNKGNFPGRFSGRQFSNSRSEMNVSTLELGDSALYLCASSPTTGPAYGYTFGSGTRLTVV.

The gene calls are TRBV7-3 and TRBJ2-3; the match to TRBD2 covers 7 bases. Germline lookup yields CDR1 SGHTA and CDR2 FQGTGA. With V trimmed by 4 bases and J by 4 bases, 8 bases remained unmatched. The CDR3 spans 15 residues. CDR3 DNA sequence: TGTGCCAGCAGCTCGACGGTTGGGAGGGCAGATACGCAGTATTTT. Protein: CASSSTVGRADTQYF. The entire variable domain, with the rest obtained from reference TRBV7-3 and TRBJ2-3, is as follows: GAGVSQTPSNKVTEKGKYVELRCDPISGHTALYWYRQSLGQGPEFLIYFQGTGAADDSGLPNDRFFAVRPEGSVSTLKIQRTERGDSAVYLCASSSTVGRADTQYFGPGTRLTVL.

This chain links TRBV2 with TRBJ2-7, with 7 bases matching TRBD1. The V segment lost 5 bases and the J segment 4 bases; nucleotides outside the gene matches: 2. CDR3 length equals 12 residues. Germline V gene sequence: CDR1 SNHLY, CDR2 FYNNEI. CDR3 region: CASSRQGYEQYF. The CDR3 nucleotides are TGTGCCAGCAGTCGACAGGGATACGAGCAGTACTTC.

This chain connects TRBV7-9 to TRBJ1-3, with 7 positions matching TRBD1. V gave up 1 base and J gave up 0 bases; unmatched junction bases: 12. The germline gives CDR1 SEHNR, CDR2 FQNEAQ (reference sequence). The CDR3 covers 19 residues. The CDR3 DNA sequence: TGTGCCAGCAGCTTAGACTTCGGTTGGGGACAGAACTCTGGAAACACCATATATTTT. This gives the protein CASSLDFGWGQNSGNTIYF.

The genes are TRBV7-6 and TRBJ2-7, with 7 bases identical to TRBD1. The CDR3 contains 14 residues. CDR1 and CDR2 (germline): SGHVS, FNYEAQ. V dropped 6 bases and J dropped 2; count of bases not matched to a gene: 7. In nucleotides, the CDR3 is TGTGCCAGCAGGGTATCCACAGGGGCCTACGAGCAGTACTTC. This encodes CASRVSTGAYEQYF.

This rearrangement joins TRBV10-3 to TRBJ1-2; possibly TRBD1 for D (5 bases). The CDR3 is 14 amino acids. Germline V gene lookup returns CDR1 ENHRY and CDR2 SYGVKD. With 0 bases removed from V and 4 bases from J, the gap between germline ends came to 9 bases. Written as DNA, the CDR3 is TGTGCCATCAGTGAGTCCGGGACTACCTATGGCTACACCTTC. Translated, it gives CAISESGTTYGYTF.

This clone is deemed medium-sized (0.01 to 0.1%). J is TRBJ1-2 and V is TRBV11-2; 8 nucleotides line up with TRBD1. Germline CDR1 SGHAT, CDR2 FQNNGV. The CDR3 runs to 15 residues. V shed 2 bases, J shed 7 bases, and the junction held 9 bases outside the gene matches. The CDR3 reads CASSLSDRGASGYTF. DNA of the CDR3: TGTGCCAGCAGCTTAAGTGACAGGGGCGCTTCTGGCTACACCTTC.

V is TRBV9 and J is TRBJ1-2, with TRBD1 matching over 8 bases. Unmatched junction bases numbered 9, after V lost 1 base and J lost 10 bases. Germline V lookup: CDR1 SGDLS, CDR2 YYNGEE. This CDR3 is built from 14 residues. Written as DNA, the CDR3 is TGTGCCAGCAGCGTACCGGGACAGGCAGAGTCCTACACCTTC. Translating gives CASSVPGQAESYTF.

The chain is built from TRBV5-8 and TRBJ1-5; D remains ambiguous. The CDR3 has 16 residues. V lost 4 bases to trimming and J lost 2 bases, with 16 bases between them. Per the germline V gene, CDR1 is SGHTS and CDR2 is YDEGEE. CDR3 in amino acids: CASSEGSRVGNQPQHF. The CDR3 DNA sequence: TGTGCCAGCAGCGAGGGTTCCCGGGTGGGCAATCAGCCCCAGCATTTT.

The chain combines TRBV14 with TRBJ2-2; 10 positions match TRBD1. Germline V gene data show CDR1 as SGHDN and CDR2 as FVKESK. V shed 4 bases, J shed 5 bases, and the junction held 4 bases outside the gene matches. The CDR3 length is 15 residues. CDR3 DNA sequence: TGTGCCAGCAGCCGGGGACAGGGGAGAACCGGGGAGCTGTTTTTT. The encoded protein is CASSRGQGRTGELFF.

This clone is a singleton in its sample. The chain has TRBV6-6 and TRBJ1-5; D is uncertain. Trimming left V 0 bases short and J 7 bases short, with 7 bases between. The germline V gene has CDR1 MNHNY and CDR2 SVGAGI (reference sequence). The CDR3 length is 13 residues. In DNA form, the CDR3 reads TGTGCCAGCAGTTACTCGAAGGACCAGCCCCAGCATTTT. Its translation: CASSYSKDQPQHF.

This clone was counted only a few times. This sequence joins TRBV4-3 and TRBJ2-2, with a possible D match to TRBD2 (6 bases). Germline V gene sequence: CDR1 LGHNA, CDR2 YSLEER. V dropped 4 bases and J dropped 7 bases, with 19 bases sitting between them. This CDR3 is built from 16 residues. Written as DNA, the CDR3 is TGCGCCAGCAGCCCCACGTTAGGAGGGCGAGGCGGGGAGCTGTTTTTT. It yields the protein CASSPTLGGRGGELFF.

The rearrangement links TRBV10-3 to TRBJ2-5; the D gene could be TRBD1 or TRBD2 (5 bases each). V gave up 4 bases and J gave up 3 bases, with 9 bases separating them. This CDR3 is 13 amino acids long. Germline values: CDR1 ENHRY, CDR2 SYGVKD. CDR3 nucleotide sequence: TGTGCCATCAGTGCCAGGGAGAAAGAGACCCAGTACTTC. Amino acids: CAISAREKETQYF.

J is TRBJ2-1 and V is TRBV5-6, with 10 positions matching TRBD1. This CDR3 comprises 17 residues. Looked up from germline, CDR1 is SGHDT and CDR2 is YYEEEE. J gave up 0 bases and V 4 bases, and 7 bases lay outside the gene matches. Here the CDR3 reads CASSVDRGQSSYNEQFF. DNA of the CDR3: TGTGCCAGCAGCGTCGACAGGGGGCAAAGCTCCTACAATGAGCAGTTCTTC.

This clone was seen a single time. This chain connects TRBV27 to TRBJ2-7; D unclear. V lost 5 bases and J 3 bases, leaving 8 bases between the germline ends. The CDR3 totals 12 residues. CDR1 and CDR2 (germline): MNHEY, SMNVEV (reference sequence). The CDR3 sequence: CASSAKSYEQYF. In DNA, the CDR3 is TGTGCCAGCAGTGCAAAGAGCTACGAGCAGTACTTC.

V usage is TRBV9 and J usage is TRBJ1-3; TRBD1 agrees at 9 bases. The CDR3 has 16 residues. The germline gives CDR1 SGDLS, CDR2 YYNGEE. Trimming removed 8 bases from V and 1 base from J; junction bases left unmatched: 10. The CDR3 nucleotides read TGTGCCAGTCGAGGGGGACAGGGATGGTCTGGAAACACCATATATTTT. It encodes CASRGGQGWSGNTIYF.

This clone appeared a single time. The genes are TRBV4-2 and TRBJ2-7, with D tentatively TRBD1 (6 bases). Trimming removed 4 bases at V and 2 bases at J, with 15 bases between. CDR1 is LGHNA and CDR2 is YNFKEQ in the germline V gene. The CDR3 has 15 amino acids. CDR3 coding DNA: TGTGCCAGCAGCCCCCTTGGGGACAAGACCTACGAGCAGTACTTC. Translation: CASSPLGDKTYEQYF.

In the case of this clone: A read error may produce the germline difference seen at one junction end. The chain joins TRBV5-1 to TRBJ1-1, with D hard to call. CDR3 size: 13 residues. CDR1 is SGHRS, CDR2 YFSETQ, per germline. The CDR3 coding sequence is TGCGCCAGCAGCTTGGAACGGAACTCTGAAGCTTTCTTT. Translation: CASSLERNSEAFF.

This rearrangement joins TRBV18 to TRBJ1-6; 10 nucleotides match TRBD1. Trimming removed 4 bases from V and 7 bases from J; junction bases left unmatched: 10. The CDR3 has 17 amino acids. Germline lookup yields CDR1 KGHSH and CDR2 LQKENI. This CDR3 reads CASSQLRDRGQNSPLHF. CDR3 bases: TGTGCCAGCTCACAGCTCCGGGACAGGGGTCAAAATTCACCCCTCCACTTT.

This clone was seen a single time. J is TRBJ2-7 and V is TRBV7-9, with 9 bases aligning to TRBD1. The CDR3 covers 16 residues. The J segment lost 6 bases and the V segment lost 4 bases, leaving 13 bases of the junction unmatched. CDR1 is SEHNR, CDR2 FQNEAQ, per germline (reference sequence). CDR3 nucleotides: TGTGCCAGCAGCTCATTACGGGACAGGGTGCAGGTCGAGCAGTACTTC. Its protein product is CASSSLRDRVQVEQYF.

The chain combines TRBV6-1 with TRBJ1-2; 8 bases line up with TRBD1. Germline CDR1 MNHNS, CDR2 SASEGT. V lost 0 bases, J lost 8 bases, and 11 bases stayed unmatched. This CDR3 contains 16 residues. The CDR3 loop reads CASSEARTGTRGGYTF. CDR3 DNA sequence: TGTGCCAGCAGTGAAGCGAGGACAGGGACACGGGGCGGCTACACCTTC.